This T cell receptor beta chain was sequenced for a study of immune evolution from preneoplasia to lung adenocarcinoma (dated by TCRdb to 2020 to 2023). At the level of the whole study: HLA loss of heterozygosity was observed in approximately 7%, 15% and 30% of AIS, MIA and ADC lesions, respectively, and was not observed in any AAH lesions. TCR sequencing data were obtained from about 49 patients. Class I HLA alleles were inferred from exome data with POLYSOLVER, and allele-specific HLA loss was detected with LOHHLA. The study reported that around 100 samples were used for TCR sequencing. Resected precursor lesions (AAH, AIS, MIA) and invasive adenocarcinomas were compared against paired morphologically normal lung tissue. A total of under 60 patients with pulmonary nodules who underwent surgical resection were included in the overall cohort. The immune data were combined with whole exome sequencing and methylation data from the same cohort of nodules. Immune contexture across lung adenocarcinoma precursors and invasive adenocarcinoma was profiled using immune gene expression, TCR sequencing and multiplex immunofluorescence. The sample size was set by how many specimens were available, not by a prior power calculation.

Broad study findings and their caveats: Top T cell clone frequencies were highest in normal lung and appeared to decrease progressively from AAH through AIS, MIA and invasive adenocarcinoma. Clonality was highest in normal lung, while later-stage lesions appeared to show lower clonality but higher T cell density and diversity. Because all patients came from Japan and China, whether the findings apply to Western populations was uncertain. T cell clonality was highest in KRAS-mutant nodules compared with EGFR-mutant or double wild-type lesions. Findings were based on association rather than direct causation; larger cohorts with long-term follow-up and longitudinal biopsies were deemed needed.

Comments on this clone: There is no known antigen for this receptor. Base qualities were left out, and no much larger clone turns up one base away.

Using the immunoSEQ hsTCRbeta Kit, TCR beta CDR3 regions were sequenced from DNA. The published analysis was carried out like this. The ImmunoSEQ Analyzer was used to analyse the TCR sequencing data. T cell clonality was calculated on productive rearrangements as 1 minus Pielou's evenness. The inverse Simpson index, applied to productive templates, was used to measure T cell diversity. T cell density was defined as TCR beta template counts normalized to usable DNA, with usable DNA estimated by amplifying and sequencing housekeeping genes. Two-sided Kruskal-Wallis tests were used to compare TCR metrics across histologic stages. TCRdb re-hosts the immuneACCESS table, in-frame sequences only. Its copies lack some clones; in the studies checked, an unresolved V gene accounts for under half of them, and the cause for the rest is not known. V, J and clone size reflect that table, while D and trimming were determined from the DNA. The sample data list some 6,900 clones, and around 70% of these were observed just once. The ten largest clonotypes hold around 10% of the sample.

Patients underwent resection in Japan or China between about 2013 and 2018. Histologic diagnosis of each case was confirmed independently by two lung cancer pathologists on H&E slides. Macro-dissection after pathologic assessment enriched premalignant or tumor cells for nucleic acid extraction. FFPE tissue was used for DNA isolation with the AllPrep DNA/RNA FFPE Kit. Including the terminal cysteine and phenylalanine, the CDR3 comprises 11 residues. Solely the CDR3 DNA is kept, with 33 bases framed from the first base. Taken from the germline V gene (reference sequence), the CDR1 and CDR2 loops are DFQATT and SNEGSKA. Relative to germline, V is 6 bases shorter and J is 4 bases shorter, with 9 bases between their ends.

The receptor chain draws on TRBV20-1 and TRBJ1-1; perhaps TRBD1 is the D gene, with 6 bases matching. The receptor was isolated from an older donor with lung adenocarcinoma. Sequencing was done on a sample of FFPE lung adenocarcinoma in situ tissue. The sample's cell subset or site label is to be understood as: preinvasive adenocarcinoma in situ (AIS). Read as DNA, the sequence is TGCAGTGCCGGAGGGGGCACTGAAGCTTTCTTT. This translates into CSAGGGTEAFF.